This T cell receptor beta chain originates from a study of CD4+ T cells in melanoma. Points from the study as a whole: In melanoma, neoantigen-specific CD4+ T cells reportedly differed in differentiation state. CD8+ T cell, macrophage and B cell function reportedly correlated with neoantigen-specific CD4+ T cells.

For this clone: Its specificity is unknown.

Trimming removed 6 bases from V and 5 bases from J, with 8 bases in between. The CDR3 is 13 residues long. Looked up from germline, CDR1 is MNHEY and CDR2 is SMNVEV (reference sequence). Some clones are missing from TCRdb's copy, which holds only in-frame ones; the method was immunoSEQ multiplex PCR. Of approximately 110,000 clones listed, approximately 90% are singletons. The gene calls are TRBV27 and TRBJ1-6, with unresolved D. This receptor was taken from a human donor with melanoma. Sequencing input: peripheral blood. The CDR3 nucleotides read TGTGCCAGCAGGACACTAAATAATTCACCCCTCCACTTT. Amino acid sequence: CASRTLNNSPLHF.